This entry concerns a single TCR beta chain. What it binds is not known. Each CDR3 protein gets one entry after TCRdb re-called the 5' RACE reads with MiXCR. The sample yields just over 300,000 distinct CDR3 sequences, around 21% seen once. This sample is part of a study of CD8 T cells in ankylosing spondylitis. Notes on the study in general: Earlier reports found some motif variants in synovial fluid and blood in reactive arthritis.

CDR1 and CDR2 from the germline V gene are SQVTM and ANQGSEA. CDR3 length: 12 amino acids. The V end lost 3 bases, the J end lost 6 bases, and 11 bases lay between the germline ends. Sequencing was performed on blood, either unsorted or a sorted T cell fraction (not recorded which). The V and J genes are TRBV29-1 and TRBJ1-2; perhaps TRBD1 as D (6 bases). This receptor was identified in a female donor with ankylosing spondylitis or in good health (not recorded which). CDR3 sequence (DNA): TGCAGCGTTGAGAGGGGGGAGGATGGCTACACCTTC. Protein sequence: CSVERGEDGYTF.